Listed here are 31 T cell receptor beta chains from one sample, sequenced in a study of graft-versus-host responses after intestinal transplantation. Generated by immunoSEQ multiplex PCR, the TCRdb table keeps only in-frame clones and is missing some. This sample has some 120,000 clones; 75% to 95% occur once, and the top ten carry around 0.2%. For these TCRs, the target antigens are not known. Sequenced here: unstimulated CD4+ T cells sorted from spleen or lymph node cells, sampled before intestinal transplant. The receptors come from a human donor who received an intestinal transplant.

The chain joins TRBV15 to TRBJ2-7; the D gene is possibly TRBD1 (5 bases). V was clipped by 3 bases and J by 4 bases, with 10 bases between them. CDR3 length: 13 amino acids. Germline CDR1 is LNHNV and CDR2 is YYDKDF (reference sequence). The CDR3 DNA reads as TGTGCCACCAGCAGCGGAAACAGGTACGAGCAGTACTTC. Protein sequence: CATSSGNRYEQYF.

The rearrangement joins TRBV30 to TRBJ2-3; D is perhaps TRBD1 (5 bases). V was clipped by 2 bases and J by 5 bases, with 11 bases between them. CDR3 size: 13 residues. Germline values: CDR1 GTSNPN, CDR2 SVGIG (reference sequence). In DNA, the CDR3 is TGTGCCTGGAGTAGGGGATTGTTAGATACGCAGTATTTT. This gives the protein CAWSRGLLDTQYF. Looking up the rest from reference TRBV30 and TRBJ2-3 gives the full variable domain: SQTIHQWPATLVQPVGSPLSLECTVEGTSNPNLYWYRQAAGRGLQLLFYSVGIGQISSEVPQNLSASRPQDRQFILSSKKLLLSDSGFYLCAWSRGLLDTQYFGPGTRLTVL.

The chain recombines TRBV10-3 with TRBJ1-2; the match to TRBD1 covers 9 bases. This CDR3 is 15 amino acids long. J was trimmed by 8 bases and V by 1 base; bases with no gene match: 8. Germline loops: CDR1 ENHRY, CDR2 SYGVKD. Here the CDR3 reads CAISEYPWTGDGYTF. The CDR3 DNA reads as TGTGCCATCAGTGAGTACCCCTGGACAGGGGACGGCTACACCTTC.

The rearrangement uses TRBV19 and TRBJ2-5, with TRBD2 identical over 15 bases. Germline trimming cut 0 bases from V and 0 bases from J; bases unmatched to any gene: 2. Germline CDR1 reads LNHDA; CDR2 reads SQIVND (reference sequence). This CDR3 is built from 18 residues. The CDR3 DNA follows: TGTGCCAGTAGTATAGAGGGACTAGCGGGAGGTTACCAAGAGACCCAGTACTTC. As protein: CASSIEGLAGGYQETQYF. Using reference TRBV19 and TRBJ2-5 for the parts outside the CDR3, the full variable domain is DGGITQSPKYLFRKEGQNVTLSCEQNLNHDAMYWYRQDPGQGLRLIYYSQIVNDFQKGDIAEGYSVSREKKESFPLTVTSAQKNPTAFYLCASSIEGLAGGYQETQYFGPGTRLLVL.

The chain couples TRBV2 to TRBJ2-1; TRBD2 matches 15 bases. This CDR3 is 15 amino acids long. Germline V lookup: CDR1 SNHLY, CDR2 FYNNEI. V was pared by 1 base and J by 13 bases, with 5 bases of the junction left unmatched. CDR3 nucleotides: TGTGCCAGCAGTGAAGGGACTAGCGGGGGGGAGAACCAGTTCTTC. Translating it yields CASSEGTSGGENQFF. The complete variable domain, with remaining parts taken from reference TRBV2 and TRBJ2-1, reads EPEVTQTPSHQVTQMGQEVILRCVPISNHLYFYWYRQILGQKVEFLVSFYNNEISEKSEIFDDQFSVERPDGSNFTLKIRSTKLEDSAMYFCASSEGTSGGENQFFGPGTRLTVL.

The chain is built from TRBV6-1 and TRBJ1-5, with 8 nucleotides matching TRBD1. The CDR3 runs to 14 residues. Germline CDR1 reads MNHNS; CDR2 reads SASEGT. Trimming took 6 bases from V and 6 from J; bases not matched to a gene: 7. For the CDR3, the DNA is TGTGCCAGCAGCAGGGCAGGGGGCGGTCAGCCCCAGCATTTT. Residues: CASSRAGGGQPQHF.

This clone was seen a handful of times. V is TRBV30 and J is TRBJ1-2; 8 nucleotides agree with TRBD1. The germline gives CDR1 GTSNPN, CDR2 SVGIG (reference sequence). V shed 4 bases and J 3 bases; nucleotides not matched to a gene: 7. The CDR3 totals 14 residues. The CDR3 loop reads CAWTPHRGDYGYTF. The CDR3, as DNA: TGTGCCTGGACTCCGCACAGGGGGGACTATGGCTACACCTTC.

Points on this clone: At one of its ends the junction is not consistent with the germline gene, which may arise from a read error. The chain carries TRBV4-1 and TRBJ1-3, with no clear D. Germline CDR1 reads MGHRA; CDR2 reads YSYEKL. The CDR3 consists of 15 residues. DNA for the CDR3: TGCGCCAGCAGCGAAGAGGGCTCCTCTGGAAACACCATATATTTT. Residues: CASSEEGSSGNTIYF.

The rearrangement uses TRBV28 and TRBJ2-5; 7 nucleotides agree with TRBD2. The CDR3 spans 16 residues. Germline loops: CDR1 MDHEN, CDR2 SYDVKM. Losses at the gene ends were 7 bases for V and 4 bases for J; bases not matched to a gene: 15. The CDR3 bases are TGTGCCAGCAACTTGCGGGGAGCGGGAAGGTCAGAGACCCAGTACTTC. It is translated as CASNLRGAGRSETQYF.

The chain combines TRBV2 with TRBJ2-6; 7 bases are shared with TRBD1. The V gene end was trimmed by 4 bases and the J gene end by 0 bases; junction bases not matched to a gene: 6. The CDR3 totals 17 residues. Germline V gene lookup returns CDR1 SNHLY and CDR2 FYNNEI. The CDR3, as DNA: TGTGCCAGCAGTGGACAGGGCCATCGCTCTGGGGCCAACGTCCTGACTTTC. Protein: CASSGQGHRSGANVLTF.

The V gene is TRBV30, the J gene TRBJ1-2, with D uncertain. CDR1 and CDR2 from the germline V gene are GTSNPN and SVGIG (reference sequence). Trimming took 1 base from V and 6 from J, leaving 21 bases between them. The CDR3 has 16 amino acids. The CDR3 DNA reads TGTGCCTGGAGTGCCTTGAGGCGGGCGCAGGTGAATGGCTACACCTTC. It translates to CAWSALRRAQVNGYTF.

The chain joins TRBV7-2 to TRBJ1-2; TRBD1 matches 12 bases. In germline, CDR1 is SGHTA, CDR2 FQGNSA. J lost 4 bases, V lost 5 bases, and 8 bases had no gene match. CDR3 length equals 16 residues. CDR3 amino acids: CASSGAGQGAFYGYTF. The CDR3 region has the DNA TGTGCCAGCAGCGGGGCGGGACAGGGGGCCTTCTATGGCTACACCTTC.

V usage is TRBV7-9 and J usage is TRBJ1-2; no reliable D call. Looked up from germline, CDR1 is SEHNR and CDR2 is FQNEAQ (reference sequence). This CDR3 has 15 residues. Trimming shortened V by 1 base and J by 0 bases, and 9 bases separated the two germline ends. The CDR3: CASSLEYRTNYGYTF. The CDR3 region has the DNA TGTGCCAGCAGCTTAGAATACAGAACTAACTATGGCTACACCTTC.

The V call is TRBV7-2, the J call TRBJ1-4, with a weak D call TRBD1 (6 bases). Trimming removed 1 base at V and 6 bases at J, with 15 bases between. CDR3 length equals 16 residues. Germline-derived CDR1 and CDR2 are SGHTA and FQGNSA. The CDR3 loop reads CASSLDGSGTYEKLFF. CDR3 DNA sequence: TGTGCCAGCAGCTTAGATGGCTCCGGGACATATGAAAAACTGTTTTTT.

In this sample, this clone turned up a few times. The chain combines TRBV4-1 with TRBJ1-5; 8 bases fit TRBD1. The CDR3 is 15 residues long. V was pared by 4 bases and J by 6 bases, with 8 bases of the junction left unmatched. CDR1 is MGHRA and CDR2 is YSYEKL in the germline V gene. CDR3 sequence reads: CASSPWQGAGQPQHF. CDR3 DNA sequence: TGCGCCAGCAGCCCATGGCAGGGGGCTGGTCAGCCCCAGCATTTT.

Here the CDR3 reads CSVQAREIGKNIQYF. CDR3 DNA: TGCAGCGTCCAAGCCCGGGAGATAGGCAAAAACATTCAGTACTTC. This rearrangement joins TRBV29-1 to TRBJ2-4; TRBD2 might be the D (6 bases). Trimming cost V 6 bases and J 3 bases, with 18 bases left between them. There are 15 residues in the CDR3. The germline CDR1 and CDR2 sequences are SQVTM and ANQGSEA.

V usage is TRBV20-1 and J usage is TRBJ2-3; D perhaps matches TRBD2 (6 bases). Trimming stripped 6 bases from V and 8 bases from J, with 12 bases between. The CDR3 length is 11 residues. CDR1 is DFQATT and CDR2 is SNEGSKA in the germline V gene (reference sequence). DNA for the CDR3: TGCAGTGCCCTCTCCGGGGGTACGCAGTATTTT. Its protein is CSALSGGTQYF.

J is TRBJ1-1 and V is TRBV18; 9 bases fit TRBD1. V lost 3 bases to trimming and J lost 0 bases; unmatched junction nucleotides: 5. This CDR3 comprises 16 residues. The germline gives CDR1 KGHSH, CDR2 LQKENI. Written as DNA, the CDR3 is TGTGCCAGCTCACCGGGACAGGGTGGGGTGAACACTGAAGCTTTCTTT. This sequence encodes CASSPGQGGVNTEAFF.

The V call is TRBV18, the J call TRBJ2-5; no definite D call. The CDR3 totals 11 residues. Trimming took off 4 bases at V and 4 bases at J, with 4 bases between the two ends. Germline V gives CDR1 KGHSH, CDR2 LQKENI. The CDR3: CASSLLETQYF. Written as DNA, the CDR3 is TGTGCCAGCTCACTTCTAGAGACCCAGTACTTC.

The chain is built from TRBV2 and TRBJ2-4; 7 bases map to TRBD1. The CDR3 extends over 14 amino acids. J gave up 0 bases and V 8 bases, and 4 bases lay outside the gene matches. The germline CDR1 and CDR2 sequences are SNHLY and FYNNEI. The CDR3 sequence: CASGDSLAKNIQYF. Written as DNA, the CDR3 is TGTGCCAGCGGGGACAGTCTAGCCAAAAACATTCAGTACTTC.

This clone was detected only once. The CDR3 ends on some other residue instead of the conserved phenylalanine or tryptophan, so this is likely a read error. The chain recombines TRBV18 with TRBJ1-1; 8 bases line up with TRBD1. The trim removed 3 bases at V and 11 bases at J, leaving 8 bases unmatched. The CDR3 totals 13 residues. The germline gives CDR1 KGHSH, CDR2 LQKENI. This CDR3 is CASSPDRGGGAFL. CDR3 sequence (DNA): TGTGCCAGCTCACCTGACAGGGGCGGGGGGGCTTTCCTT.

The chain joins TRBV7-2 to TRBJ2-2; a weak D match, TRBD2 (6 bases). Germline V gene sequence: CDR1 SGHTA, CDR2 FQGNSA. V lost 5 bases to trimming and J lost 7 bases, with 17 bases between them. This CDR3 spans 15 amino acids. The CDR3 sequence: CASSPRLEKVGELFF. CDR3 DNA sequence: TGTGCCAGCAGCCCACGACTAGAGAAAGTCGGGGAGCTGTTTTTT.

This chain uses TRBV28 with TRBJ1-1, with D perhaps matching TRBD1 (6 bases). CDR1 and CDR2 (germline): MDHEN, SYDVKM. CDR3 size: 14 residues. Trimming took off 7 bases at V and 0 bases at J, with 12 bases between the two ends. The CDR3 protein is CASTSGGLNTEAFF. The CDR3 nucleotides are TGTGCCAGCACCAGTGGGGGCCTGAACACTGAAGCTTTCTTT. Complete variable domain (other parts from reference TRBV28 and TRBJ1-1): DVKVTQSSRYLVKRTGEKVFLECVQDMDHENMFWYRQDPGLGLRLIYFSYDVKMKEKGDIPEGYSVSREKKERFSLILESASTNQTSMYLCASTSGGLNTEAFFGQGTRLTVV.

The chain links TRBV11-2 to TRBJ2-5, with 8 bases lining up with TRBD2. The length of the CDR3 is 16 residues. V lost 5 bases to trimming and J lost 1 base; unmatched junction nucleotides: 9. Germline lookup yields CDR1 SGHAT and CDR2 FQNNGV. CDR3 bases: TGTGCCAGCAGCCTATCGGGAGGGCGCTCCCAAGAGACCCAGTACTTC. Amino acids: CASSLSGGRSQETQYF.

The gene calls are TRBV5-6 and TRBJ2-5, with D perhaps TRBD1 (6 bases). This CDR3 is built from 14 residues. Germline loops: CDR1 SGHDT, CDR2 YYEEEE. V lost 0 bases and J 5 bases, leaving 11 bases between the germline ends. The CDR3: CASSLVQGSETQYF. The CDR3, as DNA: TGTGCCAGCAGCTTGGTGCAGGGGAGCGAGACCCAGTACTTC.

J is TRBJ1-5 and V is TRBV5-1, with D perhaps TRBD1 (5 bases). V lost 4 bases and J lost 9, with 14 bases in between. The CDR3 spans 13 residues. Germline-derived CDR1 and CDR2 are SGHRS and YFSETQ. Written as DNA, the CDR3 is TGCGCCAGCAGCGAGGACATGGAAAGGCCCCAGCATTTT. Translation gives CASSEDMERPQHF.

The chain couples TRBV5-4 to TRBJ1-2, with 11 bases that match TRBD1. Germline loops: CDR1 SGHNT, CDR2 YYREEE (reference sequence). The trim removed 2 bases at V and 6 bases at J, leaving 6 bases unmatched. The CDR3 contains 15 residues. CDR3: CASSLGQGALDGYTF. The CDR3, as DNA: TGTGCCAGCAGCTTAGGACAGGGGGCATTGGATGGCTACACCTTC.

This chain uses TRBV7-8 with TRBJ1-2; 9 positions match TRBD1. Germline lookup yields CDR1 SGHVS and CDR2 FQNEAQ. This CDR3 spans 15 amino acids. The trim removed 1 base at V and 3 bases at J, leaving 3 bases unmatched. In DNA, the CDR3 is TGTGCCAGCAGCTTAGTGACAGGGGGACACTATGGCTACACCTTC. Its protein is CASSLVTGGHYGYTF.

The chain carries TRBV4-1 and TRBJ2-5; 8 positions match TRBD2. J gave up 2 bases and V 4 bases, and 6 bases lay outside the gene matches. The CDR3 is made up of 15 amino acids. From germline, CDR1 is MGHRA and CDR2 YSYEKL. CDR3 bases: TGCGCCAGCAGCCTGTCGGGACTAGGGCAAGAGACCCAGTACTTC. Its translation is CASSLSGLGQETQYF.

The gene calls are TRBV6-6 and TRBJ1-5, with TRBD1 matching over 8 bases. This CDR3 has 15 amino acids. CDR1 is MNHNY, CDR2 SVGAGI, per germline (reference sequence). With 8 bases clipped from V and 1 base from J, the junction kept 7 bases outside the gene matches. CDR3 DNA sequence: TGTGCCAGCCAAATGGACAGGGTGAGCAATCAGCCCCAGCATTTT. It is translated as CASQMDRVSNQPQHF.

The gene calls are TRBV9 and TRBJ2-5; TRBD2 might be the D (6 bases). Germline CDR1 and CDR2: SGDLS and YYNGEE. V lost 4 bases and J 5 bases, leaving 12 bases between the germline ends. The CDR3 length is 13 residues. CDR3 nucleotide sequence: TGTGCCAGCAGCACCGATGGGAGGGAGACCCAGTACTTC. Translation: CASSTDGRETQYF.